The 25 T cell receptor beta chains in this list originate from one sample, sequenced in a study of cytomegalovirus exposure and HLA in healthy donors. The PCR was carried out with 60 Vbeta primers and 13 Jbeta primers. Repertoires were generated with immunoSEQ multiplex PCR, while TCRdb's copy carries only in-frame clones and drops some. The sample contains about 200,000 clones, 75% to 90% of which appear only once. The sample consisted of PBMCs. Receptors originate from a woman between 40 and 50 years old in good health and CMV-seronegative.

The chain links TRBV5-1 to TRBJ2-3, with 12 bases that match TRBD1. This CDR3 comprises 18 residues. J was trimmed by 0 bases and V by 2 bases; bases with no gene match: 7. The germline V gene has CDR1 SGHRS and CDR2 YFSETQ. This CDR3 reads CASSFGDRGLGSTDTQYF. CDR3 sequence (DNA): TGCGCCAGCAGCTTTGGGGACAGGGGGCTAGGTAGCACAGATACGCAGTATTTT.

The genes are TRBV6-1 and TRBJ2-5; 7 bases map to TRBD1. The length of the CDR3 is 14 residues. V lost 2 bases, J lost 12 bases, and 12 bases stayed unmatched. The germline CDR1 and CDR2 sequences are MNHNS and SASEGT. For the CDR3, the DNA is TGTGCCAGCAGTGAATTCAGTCGACAGGGTAGTGAGTACTTC. Protein product: CASSEFSRQGSEYF.

The chain recombines TRBV19 with TRBJ2-1, with 9 nucleotides matching TRBD2. This CDR3 is built from 15 residues. In germline, CDR1 is LNHDA, CDR2 SQIVND (reference sequence). With V trimmed by 2 bases and J by 6 bases, 5 bases remained unmatched. The chain's CDR3 is CASSIMAGGSNEQFF. DNA of the CDR3: TGTGCCAGTAGTATAATGGCGGGAGGGAGCAATGAGCAGTTCTTC. The full variable domain, its missing parts supplied by reference TRBV19 and TRBJ2-1, is DGGITQSPKYLFRKEGQNVTLSCEQNLNHDAMYWYRQDPGQGLRLIYYSQIVNDFQKGDIAEGYSVSREKKESFPLTVTSAQKNPTAFYLCASSIMAGGSNEQFFGPGTRLTVL.

The CDR3 region has the DNA TGTGCCAGCAGTTTGGGGCCAGGATATGGCTACACCTTC. It translates to CASSLGPGYGYTF. The chain is built from TRBV28 and TRBJ1-2, with a weak D call TRBD1 (5 bases). Germline CDR1 reads MDHEN; CDR2 reads SYDVKM. This CDR3 contains 13 residues. The V end was cut by 3 bases, the J end by 5 bases, with 10 bases between.

This clone occurred once. This rearrangement joins TRBV28 to TRBJ1-5, with D uncertain. Trimming took 6 bases from V and 7 from J, leaving 16 bases between them. Germline lookup yields CDR1 MDHEN and CDR2 SYDVKM. The CDR3 has 14 residues. The CDR3 nucleotides read TGTGCCAGCAGGAAGTTTGTTGGAGGACAGCCCCAGCATTTT. Protein product: CASRKFVGGQPQHF.

J is TRBJ2-3 and V is TRBV5-8; possible D gene TRBD1, 5 bases. From germline, CDR1 is SGHTS and CDR2 YDEGEE. V shed 4 bases and J shed 2 bases, with 8 bases lying between them. CDR3 length equals 13 residues. The CDR3 protein is CASSLGHTDTQYF. The DNA of the CDR3 is TGTGCCAGCAGCCTGGGGCACACAGATACGCAGTATTTT.

The chain recombines TRBV6-6 with TRBJ1-1; 7 bases are shared with TRBD1. The CDR3 length is 14 residues. From germline, CDR1 is MNHNY and CDR2 SVGAGI (reference sequence). V trimming: 2 bases; J trimming: 5 bases; junction bases outside the gene matches: 5. The CDR3 loop reads CASSYGTAKTEAFF. The CDR3 DNA is TGTGCCAGCAGTTACGGGACAGCAAAGACTGAAGCTTTCTTT.

V usage is TRBV18 and J usage is TRBJ1-5, with a weak D call TRBD1 (5 bases). V was cut by 4 bases and J by 4 bases, with 11 bases left in between. This CDR3 region has 14 residues. The germline V gene encodes CDR1 KGHSH and CDR2 LQKENI. The CDR3 sequence: CASSRDGGNQPQHF. Here the CDR3 DNA reads TGTGCCAGCTCACGCGACGGGGGGAATCAGCCCCAGCATTTT.

The gene calls are TRBV5-8 and TRBJ1-1, with a tentative D call TRBD1 (6 bases). The CDR3 sequence is 11 residues long. Germline V CDR1 and CDR2: SGHTS, YDEGEE. The V and J ends lost 9 bases and 11 bases respectively, with 17 bases between them. The CDR3: CATSLPRGAFF. The CDR3 DNA follows: TGTGCCACAAGCCTTCCCAGGGGTGCTTTCTTT.

The genes are TRBV27 and TRBJ1-2, with 8 positions matching TRBD1. Trimming cost V 3 bases and J 7 bases; bases outside gene matches: 13. The CDR3 consists of 16 residues. The germline V gene encodes CDR1 MNHEY and CDR2 SMNVEV (reference sequence). CDR3 loop: CASSFTGAGGASGYTF. The CDR3 nucleotides read TGTGCCAGCAGTTTTACGGGAGCAGGGGGCGCGTCTGGCTACACCTTC.

J is TRBJ2-7 and V is TRBV10-1; 10 bases fit TRBD2. The CDR3 is made up of 15 amino acids. Trimming cost V 0 bases and J 4 bases; bases outside gene matches: 3. Germline assignment: CDR1 WNHNN and CDR2 SYGVQD (reference sequence). This chain's CDR3 is CASSESTSGNYEQYF. The CDR3 coding sequence is TGCGCCAGCAGTGAGTCTACTAGCGGGAATTACGAGCAGTACTTC.

Only a few counts were recorded for this clone. The chain carries TRBV28 and TRBJ1-5; 8 bases agree with TRBD1. The CDR3 is made up of 15 amino acids. Germline V CDR1 and CDR2: MDHEN, SYDVKM. J gave up 7 bases and V 6 bases, and 11 bases lay outside the gene matches. CDR3 sequence reads: CASSSGQGRGQPQHF. The CDR3 DNA follows: TGTGCCAGCAGCAGCGGACAGGGAAGGGGACAGCCCCAGCATTTT.

This chain joins TRBV10-3 and TRBJ2-7; 7 bases fit TRBD1. The CDR3 contains 17 residues. With V trimmed by 2 bases and J by 4 bases, 14 bases remained unmatched. Germline CDR1 ENHRY, CDR2 SYGVKD. The CDR3 here is CAISELGTESTLYEQYF. The CDR3 coding sequence is TGTGCCATCAGTGAGCTGGGGACAGAGTCTACCCTTTACGAGCAGTACTTC.

The chain uses TRBV5-1 and TRBJ1-5, with 7 bases identical to TRBD1. With 0 bases clipped from V and 7 bases from J, the junction kept 7 bases outside the gene matches. This CDR3 has 15 residues. Germline assignment: CDR1 SGHRS and CDR2 YFSETQ. The CDR3 is CASSLGAPQGQPQHF. CDR3 DNA sequence: TGCGCCAGCAGCTTGGGGGCACCACAGGGGCAGCCCCAGCATTTT. The full variable domain, its missing parts supplied by reference TRBV5-1 and TRBJ1-5, is KAGVTQTPRYLIKTRGQQVTLSCSPISGHRSVSWYQQTPGQGLQFLFEYFSETQRNKGNFPGRFSGRQFSNSRSEMNVSTLELGDSALYLCASSLGAPQGQPQHFGDGTRLSIL.

This chain links TRBV6-5 with TRBJ2-7; D possibly corresponds to TRBD2 (5 bases). Germline assignment: CDR1 MNHEY and CDR2 SVGAGI. This CDR3 has 15 amino acids. Trimming pared 4 bases from V and 2 bases from J, leaving 15 bases between. The CDR3 sequence is CASSFGPGMAYEQYF. The CDR3 DNA reads TGTGCCAGCAGTTTCGGACCGGGGATGGCCTACGAGCAGTACTTC.

The V call is TRBV5-1, the J call TRBJ2-5; possible D gene TRBD1, 5 bases. V gave up 0 bases and J gave up 5 bases, with 17 bases separating them. Germline-derived CDR1 and CDR2 are SGHRS and YFSETQ. There are 16 residues in the CDR3. The CDR3: CASSLALGYAGETQYF. DNA of the CDR3: TGCGCCAGCAGCTTGGCTCTCGGTTATGCAGGGGAGACCCAGTACTTC.

The chain joins TRBV2 to TRBJ1-3; D is ambiguous. Germline lookup yields CDR1 SNHLY and CDR2 FYNNEI. Trimming removed 6 bases from V and 0 bases from J, with 9 bases in between. The CDR3 extends over 14 amino acids. This CDR3 reads CASRPTSSGNTIYF. DNA of the CDR3: TGTGCCAGCAGACCGACATCCTCTGGAAACACCATATATTTT. Complete variable domain (other parts from reference TRBV2 and TRBJ1-3): EPEVTQTPSHQVTQMGQEVILRCVPISNHLYFYWYRQILGQKVEFLVSFYNNEISEKSEIFDDQFSVERPDGSNFTLKIRSTKLEDSAMYFCASRPTSSGNTIYFGEGSWLTVV.

This rearrangement joins TRBV6-5 to TRBJ1-5; 10 bases fit TRBD1. V lost 6 bases and J lost 6; bases outside the gene matches: 8. From germline, CDR1 is MNHEY and CDR2 SVGAGI. The CDR3 is 15 amino acids. CDR3 DNA: TGTGCCAGCAGGTCGGGACAGGGGAGCGGTCAGCCCCAGCATTTT. Protein: CASRSGQGSGQPQHF.

The chain uses TRBV7-9 and TRBJ1-1; TRBD1 matches at 12 bases. Germline-derived CDR1 and CDR2 are SEHNR and FQNEAQ (reference sequence). V trimming: 5 bases; J trimming: 6 bases; junction bases outside the gene matches: 10. The CDR3 extends over 16 amino acids. The CDR3 sequence is CASSPGQGAMDPEAFF. The CDR3 nucleotides are TGTGCCAGCAGCCCGGGACAGGGGGCGATGGATCCTGAAGCTTTCTTT.

This clone has a single count. The CDR3 reads CASIRWVGDGYTF. DNA for the CDR3: TGTGCCAGCATTCGTTGGGTAGGGGATGGCTACACCTTC. The gene calls are TRBV2 and TRBJ1-2; a possible D gene is TRBD1 (5 bases). V was trimmed by 7 bases and J by 6 bases, leaving 15 bases between them. The V gene's germline CDR1 is SNHLY and CDR2 FYNNEI. There are 13 residues in the CDR3.

V usage is TRBV28 and J usage is TRBJ2-7; D remains unclear. Trimming took 5 bases from V and 6 from J, leaving 17 bases between them. Germline lookup yields CDR1 MDHEN and CDR2 SYDVKM. This CDR3 has 14 residues. In nucleotides, the CDR3 is TGTGCCAGCAGTCCAGCGAGACGTTCTACCGAGCAGTACTTC. It encodes CASSPARRSTEQYF.

The rearrangement uses TRBV10-3 and TRBJ2-7; D is uncertain. Trimming stripped 3 bases from V and 0 bases from J, with 12 bases between. The CDR3 is 15 amino acids. Germline CDR1 reads ENHRY; CDR2 reads SYGVKD. CDR3 sequence reads: CAISDLLEDSYEQYF. Written as DNA, the CDR3 is TGTGCCATCAGTGATTTATTAGAGGACTCCTACGAGCAGTACTTC.

This rearrangement joins TRBV25-1 to TRBJ2-1; a possible D gene is TRBD1 (5 bases). The germline V and J ends were trimmed by 2 bases and 0 bases, with 14 bases remaining between them. This CDR3 contains 17 residues. CDR1 MGHDK and CDR2 SYGVNS come from the germline V gene. Here the CDR3 DNA reads TGTGCCAGCAGTGAAACCCTAAGGGGAAGCTCCTACAATGAGCAGTTCTTC. Translation gives CASSETLRGSSYNEQFF.

This chain links TRBV27 with TRBJ1-1; D unclear. The CDR3 length is 14 residues. Germline CDR1 and CDR2: MNHEY and SMNVEV (reference sequence). Trimming took 2 bases from V and 0 from J, leaving 7 bases between them. For the CDR3, the DNA is TGTGCCAGCAGTTTACAAAACATGAACACTGAAGCTTTCTTT. Translated: CASSLQNMNTEAFF.

The genes are TRBV5-8 and TRBJ1-3; a possible D gene is TRBD1 (6 bases). V gave up 1 base and J gave up 0 bases, with 11 bases separating them. The germline V gene has CDR1 SGHTS and CDR2 YDEGEE. This CDR3 has 16 amino acids. The CDR3, as DNA: TGTGCCAGCAGCTTGTATATAGGGGGCTCTGGAAACACCATATATTTT. Encoded protein: CASSLYIGGSGNTIYF.